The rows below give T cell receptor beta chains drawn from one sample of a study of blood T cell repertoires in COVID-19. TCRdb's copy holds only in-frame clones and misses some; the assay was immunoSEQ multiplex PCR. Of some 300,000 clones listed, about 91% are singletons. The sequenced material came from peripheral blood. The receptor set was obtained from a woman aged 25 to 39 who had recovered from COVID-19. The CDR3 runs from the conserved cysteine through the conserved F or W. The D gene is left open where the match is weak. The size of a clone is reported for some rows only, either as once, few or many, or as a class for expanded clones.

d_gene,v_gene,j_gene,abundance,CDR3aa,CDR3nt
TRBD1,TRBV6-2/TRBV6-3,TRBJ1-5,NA,CASSLDRASNQPQHF,TGTGCCAGCAGCCTCGACAGGGCTAGCAATCAGCCCCAGCATTTT
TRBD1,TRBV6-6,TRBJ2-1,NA,CASRQGAPNEQFF,TGTGCCAGCAGACAGGGGGCGCCCAATGAGCAGTTCTTC
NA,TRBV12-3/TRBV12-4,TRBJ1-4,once,CASCQRLEKLFF,TGTGCCAGCTGCCAGAGACTTGAAAAACTGTTTTTT
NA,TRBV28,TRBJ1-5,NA,CASRDLTGQPQHF,TGTGCCAGCAGGGATCTCACGGGGCAGCCCCAGCATTTT
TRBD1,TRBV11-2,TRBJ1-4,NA,CASSLRTGRSNEKLFF,TGTGCCAGCAGCTTACGGACAGGGAGGTCTAATGAAAAACTGTTTTTT
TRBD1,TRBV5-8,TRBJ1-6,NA,CASPPRGGSSDSPLHF,TGTGCCAGCCCTCCGAGAGGGGGCAGCAGTGATTCACCCCTCCACTTT
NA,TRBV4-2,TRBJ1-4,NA,CASSHTDSATNEKLFF,TGTGCCAGCAGCCATACGGACAGTGCAACTAATGAAAAACTGTTTTTT
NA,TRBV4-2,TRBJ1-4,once,CASSTNQGSTNEKLFF,TGTGCCAGCAGCACGAATCAGGGGAGCACTAATGAAAAACTGTTTTTT
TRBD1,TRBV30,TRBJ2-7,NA,CAWRSRTGSYEQYF,TGTGCCTGGAGGTCTAGGACAGGCTCCTACGAGCAGTACTTC
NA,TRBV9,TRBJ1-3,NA,CASSSFGNTIYF,TGTGCCAGCAGCTCTTTTGGAAACACCATATATTTT
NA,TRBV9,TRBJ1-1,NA,CASSVPRIRGTNTEAFF,TGTGCCAGCAGCGTCCCCCGAATACGGGGTACAAACACTGAAGCTTTCTTT
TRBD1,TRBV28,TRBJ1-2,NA,CASSPIDRANYGYTF,TGTGCCAGCAGCCCGATCGACAGGGCTAACTATGGCTACACCTTC
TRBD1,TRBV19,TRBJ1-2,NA,CASRAFDRGYGYTF,TGTGCCAGTAGGGCCTTCGACAGGGGATATGGCTACACCTTC
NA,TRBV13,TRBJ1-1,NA,CASSLSTGIIPVAEAFF,TGTGCCAGCAGCTTATCGACAGGAATAATTCCCGTGGCTGAAGCTTTCTTT
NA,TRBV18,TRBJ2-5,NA,CASSPTPQETQYF,TGTGCCAGCTCACCAACACCTCAAGAGACCCAGTACTTC
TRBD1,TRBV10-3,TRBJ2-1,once,CAISPDRDNEQFF,TGTGCCATCAGCCCCGACAGGGACAATGAGCAGTTCTTC
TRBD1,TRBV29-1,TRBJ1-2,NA,CSVAGQGARGGYTF,TGCAGCGTTGCCGGGCAGGGGGCGCGTGGTGGCTACACCTTC
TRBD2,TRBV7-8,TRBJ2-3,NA,CASSLEGAGGHTDTQYF,TGTGCCAGCAGCTTAGAAGGAGCGGGGGGGCACACAGATACGCAGTATTTT
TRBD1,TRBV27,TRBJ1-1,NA,CASSLLRTGFMNTEAFF,TGTGCCAGCAGTTTATTAAGGACAGGGTTCATGAACACTGAAGCTTTCTTT
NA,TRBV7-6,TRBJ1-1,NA,CASSSRQDTEAFF,TGTGCCAGCAGCTCGCGACAGGACACTGAAGCTTTCTTT
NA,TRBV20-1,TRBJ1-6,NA,CSASRGFSYNSPLHF,TGCAGTGCTAGTCGGGGGTTTTCCTATAATTCACCCCTCCACTTT
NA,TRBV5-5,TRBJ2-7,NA,CASSFRQPDYEQYF,TGTGCCAGCAGCTTCAGGCAACCAGATTACGAGCAGTACTTC
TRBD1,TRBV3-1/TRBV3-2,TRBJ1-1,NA,CASSHGTGGTEAFF,TGTGCCAGCAGCCACGGGACAGGGGGAACTGAAGCTTTCTTT
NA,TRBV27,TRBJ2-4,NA,CASKGGGAGKNIQYF,TGTGCCAGCAAGGGGGGGGGCGCGGGCAAAAACATTCAGTACTTC
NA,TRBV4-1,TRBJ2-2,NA,CASRRTGITGELFF,TGCGCCAGCAGGCGGACGGGGATCACCGGGGAGCTGTTTTTT
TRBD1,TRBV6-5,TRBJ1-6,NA,CASSYSTGRSPLHF,TGTGCCAGCAGTTACTCGACAGGGCGGTCACCCCTCCACTTT
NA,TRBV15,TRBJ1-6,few,CATSSGGDGPSGALHF,TGTGCCACCAGCAGCGGGGGGGACGGGCCCTCGGGGGCCCTCCACTTT
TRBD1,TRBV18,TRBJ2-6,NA,CASSPLGTGLSSGANVLTF,TGTGCCAGCTCACCGCTCGGGACAGGGTTAAGCTCTGGGGCCAACGTCCTGACTTTC
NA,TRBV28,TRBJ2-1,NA,CASKPPRDSAYNEQFF,TGTGCCAGCAAGCCCCCGAGGGACTCAGCCTACAATGAGCAGTTCTTC
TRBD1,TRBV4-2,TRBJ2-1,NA,CASSQEGGLSYNEQFF,TGTGCCAGCAGCCAAGAAGGGGGCCTTTCCTACAATGAGCAGTTCTTC
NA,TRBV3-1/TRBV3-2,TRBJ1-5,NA,CASSQDLPGFTNQPQHF,TGTGCCAGCAGCCAAGATCTGCCAGGGTTCACCAATCAGCCCCAGCATTTT
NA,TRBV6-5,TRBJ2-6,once,CASSFVLSGANVLTF,TGTGCCAGCAGTTTCGTACTCTCTGGGGCCAACGTCCTGACTTTC
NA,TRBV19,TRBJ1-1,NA,CASSIWASRSDTEAFF,TGTGCCAGTAGTATTTGGGCCAGCAGATCTGACACTGAAGCTTTCTTT
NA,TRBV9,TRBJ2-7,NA,CASSVGTSARDEQYF,TGTGCCAGCAGCGTGGGGACTTCCGCAAGGGACGAGCAGTACTTC
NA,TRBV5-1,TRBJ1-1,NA,CASSWDSPKTEAFF,TGCGCCAGCAGCTGGGACTCCCCGAAGACTGAAGCTTTCTTT
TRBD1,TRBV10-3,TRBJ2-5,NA,CAISESGQGGQETQYF,TGTGCCATCAGTGAGTCCGGACAGGGCGGACAAGAGACCCAGTACTTC
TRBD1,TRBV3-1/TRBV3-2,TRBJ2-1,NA,CASSRTGGDEQFF,TGTGCCAGCAGCCGGACAGGGGGAGATGAGCAGTTCTTC
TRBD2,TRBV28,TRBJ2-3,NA,CASPPSGASTDTQYF,TGTGCCAGCCCCCCCAGCGGGGCTAGCACAGATACGCAGTATTTT
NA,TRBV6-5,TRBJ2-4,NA,CASGVFAGALDF,TGTGCCAGCGGGGTCTTTGCTGGGGCATTGGACTTC
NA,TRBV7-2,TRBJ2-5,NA,CASSSGLQETQYF,TGTGCCAGCAGCTCGGGACTTCAAGAGACCCAGTACTTC
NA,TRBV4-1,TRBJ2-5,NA,CASSQGVSQETQYF,TGCGCCAGCAGCCAAGGAGTAAGCCAAGAGACCCAGTACTTC
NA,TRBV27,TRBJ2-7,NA,CASSSTGFGPSYEQYF,TGTGCCAGCAGTTCGACGGGGTTCGGGCCCTCCTACGAGCAGTACTTC
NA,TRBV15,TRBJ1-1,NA,CATSRGPGYTEAFF,TGTGCCACCAGCAGAGGACCGGGTTACACTGAAGCTTTCTTT
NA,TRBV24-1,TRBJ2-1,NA,CATSDLGGLVQFF,TGTGCCACCAGTGATTTGGGGGGCTTGGTGCAGTTCTTC
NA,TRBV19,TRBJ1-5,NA,CASSIVKTDNSNQPQHF,TGTGCCAGTAGTATAGTAAAGACGGACAATAGCAATCAGCCCCAGCATTTT
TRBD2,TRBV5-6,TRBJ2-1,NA,CASSLKRGYNEQFF,TGTGCCAGCAGCTTAAAGCGGGGATACAATGAGCAGTTCTTC
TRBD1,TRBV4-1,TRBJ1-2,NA,CASSHEGGGYGYTF,TGCGCCAGCAGCCATGAAGGGGGCGGCTATGGCTACACCTTC
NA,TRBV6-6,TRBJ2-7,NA,CASSYGTQLRGEQYF,TGTGCCAGCAGTTACGGTACGCAGCTACGGGGGGAGCAGTACTTC
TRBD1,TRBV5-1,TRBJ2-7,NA,CASSSGTGVLGGEQYF,TGCGCCAGCAGCTCCGGGACAGGGGTCCTCGGGGGCGAGCAGTACTTC
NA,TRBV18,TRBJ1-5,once,CASSLEASNQPQHF,TGTGCCAGCTCACTGGAGGCTAGCAATCAGCCCCAGCATTTT
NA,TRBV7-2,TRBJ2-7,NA,CASSLTLDTTYEQYF,TGTGCCAGCAGCCTCACCCTGGACACAACCTACGAGCAGTACTTC